The next 13 T cell receptor beta chains were all read from a single sample in a study of blood T cell repertoires in COVID-19. The data were produced by immunoSEQ multiplex PCR, yet TCRdb's version contains in-frame clones alone and is incomplete. The sample carries fewer than 100,000 clones, around 90% recorded once. Sequencing input: peripheral blood. These receptors all stem from a woman aged 80 or over with acute or convalescent COVID-19.

The chain has TRBV19 and TRBJ2-1; weak D call: TRBD1 (6 bases). The CDR3 extends over 14 amino acids. Per germline, CDR1 LNHDA and CDR2 SQIVND (reference sequence). Between the trimmed V and J ends, which lost 6 bases and 4 bases, there was a span of 13 bases. The CDR3, as DNA: TGTGCCAGTAGGGCACAGGGTTTTTACAATGAGCAGTTCTTC. Its protein is CASRAQGFYNEQFF.

The chain employs TRBV13 and TRBJ1-4; 7 bases are a match to TRBD1. Trimming removed 5 bases from V and 3 bases from J; junction bases left unmatched: 3. CDR1 and CDR2 from the germline V gene are PRHDT and FYEKMQ (reference sequence). CDR3 length: 14 amino acids. The DNA of the CDR3 is TGTGCCAGCAGCCGACAGGGATCTAATGAAAAACTGTTTTTT. This codes for CASSRQGSNEKLFF.

V is TRBV7-3 and J is TRBJ2-3; 11 bases fit TRBD2. CDR1 is SGHTA, CDR2 FQGTGA, per germline. The CDR3 loop spans 15 amino acids. J gave up 1 base and V 6 bases, and 3 bases lay outside the gene matches. CDR3 loop: CASSPLAGGTDTQYF. CDR3 bases: TGTGCCAGCAGTCCACTAGCGGGGGGCACAGATACGCAGTATTTT.

The genes are TRBV2 and TRBJ1-2; 11 nucleotides match TRBD1. V dropped 4 bases and J dropped 0; count of bases not matched to a gene: 4. The germline gives CDR1 SNHLY, CDR2 FYNNEI. The CDR3 is 16 amino acids. CDR3 bases: TGTGCCAGCAGTGGGACAGGGGGCCCTGCTAACTATGGCTACACCTTC. Translated, it gives CASSGTGGPANYGYTF. The entire variable domain, with the rest obtained from reference TRBV2 and TRBJ1-2, is as follows: EPEVTQTPSHQVTQMGQEVILRCVPISNHLYFYWYRQILGQKVEFLVSFYNNEISEKSEIFDDQFSVERPDGSNFTLKIRSTKLEDSAMYFCASSGTGGPANYGYTFGSGTRLTVV.

This chain uses TRBV15 with TRBJ1-2; a possible D gene is TRBD1 (5 bases). CDR3 length equals 13 residues. Between the trimmed V and J ends, which lost 4 bases and 4 bases, there was a span of 10 bases. The germline CDR1 and CDR2 sequences are LNHNV and YYDKDF (reference sequence). The CDR3 region is CATSTFQGYGYTF. In nucleotides, the CDR3 is TGTGCCACCAGCACGTTTCAGGGCTATGGCTACACCTTC. The variable domain in full, completed from reference TRBV15 and TRBJ1-2, reads DAMVIQNPRYQVTQFGKPVTLSCSQTLNHNVMYWYQQKSSQAPKLLFHYYDKDFNNEADTPDNFQSRRPNTSFCFLDIRSPGLGDTAMYLCATSTFQGYGYTFGSGTRLTVV.

The chain is built from TRBV29-1 and TRBJ2-3, with D possibly being TRBD1 (6 bases). This CDR3 spans 12 amino acids. Germline CDR1 and CDR2: SQVTM and ANQGSEA. The V end was cut by 6 bases, the J end by 3 bases, with 10 bases between. Here the CDR3 reads CSVVGTTDTQYF. CDR3 coding DNA: TGCAGCGTAGTTGGGACAACAGATACGCAGTATTTT.

This chain uses TRBV5-1 with TRBJ2-3; 10 bases match TRBD2. The germline gives CDR1 SGHRS, CDR2 YFSETQ. The CDR3 is 15 residues long. The trim removed 5 bases at V and 3 bases at J, leaving 6 bases unmatched. CDR3 sequence (DNA): TGCGCCAGCAGTTCTAGCGGGAGTGGTACAGATACGCAGTATTTT. Translating gives CASSSSGSGTDTQYF.

The chain employs TRBV6-4 and TRBJ2-7; TRBD1 matches at 7 bases. CDR3 length equals 12 residues. The ends lost 7 bases at V and 5 bases at J; junction bases unmatched: 5. CDR1 and CDR2 from the germline V gene are MRHNA and SNTAGT. DNA of the CDR3: TGTGCCAGCAAAAGGACAGGTCACGAGCAGTACTTC. This codes for CASKRTGHEQYF.

The chain employs TRBV28 and TRBJ2-3, with a possible D match to TRBD2 (5 bases). In germline, CDR1 is MDHEN, CDR2 SYDVKM. The CDR3 has 13 amino acids. V was shortened by 8 bases and J by 2 bases, with 11 bases between the two germline ends. The CDR3 here is CASVRLNTDTQYF. CDR3 nucleotide sequence: TGTGCCAGCGTTAGACTAAACACAGATACGCAGTATTTT.

V usage is TRBV7-2 and J usage is TRBJ1-1; TRBD1 aligns across 9 bases. Germline V gives CDR1 SGHTA, CDR2 FQGNSA. The CDR3 runs 14 residues. V dropped 4 bases and J dropped 7; count of bases not matched to a gene: 7. CDR3 sequence (DNA): TGTGCCAGCAGCTCACAGGGGGCGTATGTTGAAGCTTTCTTT. Amino acid sequence: CASSSQGAYVEAFF.

The chain couples TRBV5-1 to TRBJ1-4; a possible D gene is TRBD1 (5 bases). The CDR3 covers 14 residues. Trimming took off 5 bases at V and 4 bases at J, with 12 bases between the two ends. Germline V lookup: CDR1 SGHRS, CDR2 YFSETQ. The CDR3 protein is CASREGPSNEKLFF. The CDR3, as DNA: TGCGCCAGCAGGGAGGGACCTAGTAATGAAAAACTGTTTTTT.

The rearrangement links TRBV5-1 to TRBJ2-3; D gene uncertain. The CDR3 contains 17 residues. V was cut by 1 base and J by 5 bases, with 20 bases left in between. From germline, CDR1 is SGHRS and CDR2 YFSETQ. CDR3 coding DNA: TGCGCCAGCAGCTTGACTTTTCGTGCTCCCACGGGAGATACGCAGTATTTT. Translating it yields CASSLTFRAPTGDTQYF.

CDR3 DNA sequence: TGTGCCAGCTCACCACCCGGGGACAGGGGTTCAATGCAGTTCTTC. Encoded protein: CASSPPGDRGSMQFF. V is TRBV18 and J is TRBJ2-1, with 10 bases fitting TRBD1. Germline-derived CDR1 and CDR2 are KGHSH and LQKENI. CDR3 length equals 15 residues. Losses at the gene ends were 0 bases for V and 12 bases for J; bases not matched to a gene: 8. The whole variable domain, filled in from reference TRBV18 and TRBJ2-1, reads NAGVMQNPRHLVRRRGQEARLRCSPMKGHSHVYWYRQLPEEGLKFMVYLQKENIIDESGMPKERFSAEFPKEGPSILRIQQVVRGDSAAYFCASSPPGDRGSMQFFGPGTRLTVL.